One TCR beta chain is described in this entry. The record originates from a study of blood T cell repertoires in COVID-19. Overall study context: Sites across the United States, Italy and Spain contributed samples from acute and convalescent COVID-19. T cells, B-cell-depleted T cells, or PBMCs supplied cDNA or gDNA.

The assay was immunoSEQ multiplex PCR, and TCRdb's table has in-frame clones only and misses some. The data hold around 160,000 clones, with roughly 93% observed a single time. The V and J ends lost 3 bases and 11 bases respectively, with 19 bases between them. This CDR3 is 14 amino acids long. The germline gives CDR1 LNHNV, CDR2 YYDKDF (reference sequence). This chain joins TRBV15 and TRBJ1-1; the D gene is possibly TRBD1 (5 bases). The specimen sequenced was peripheral blood. The clonotype originates from a man between 18 and 35 years old with acute or convalescent COVID-19. DNA for the CDR3: TGTGCCACCAGCAGTCTCCAGGGAGGTAGTAGGGCTTTCTTT. The encoded protein is CATSSLQGGSRAFF.